This T cell receptor (beta chain) was captured in a study of shared clonotypes between healthy human individuals. Study background: A donor's plate count was three for CD4 naive and three for CD4 memory; CD8 naive had two and CD8 memory one.

Germline CDR1 MNHNY, CDR2 SVGAGI (reference sequence). Trimming took off 10 bases at V and 6 bases at J, with 11 bases between the two ends. CDR3 length: 11 residues. Sequencing was performed with immunoSEQ multiplex PCR; in TCRdb, only in-frame clones are kept and a portion is missing. The sample includes hundreds of thousands of clones, 74% of them seen just once. The source of this sequence is a woman in her 30s in good health. The chain links TRBV6-6 to TRBJ2-3; D is unclear. The sequenced material came from memory CD4+ T cells sorted from blood. Documented subset: CD45RA-negative fraction. CDR3 in amino acids: CATQFSDTQYF. The CDR3 bases are TGTGCCACCCAATTCAGCGATACGCAGTATTTT.